The clone carrying this T cell receptor beta chain was seen a few times. What it binds is unknown. The CDR3 is 14 residues long. V was pared by 6 bases and J by 1 base, with 13 bases between. The sample originates from a study of CD8 T cells in ankylosing spondylitis. Study-level results: Disease-linked clones displayed a CD8+ phenotype and appeared relatively rarely in peripheral blood. Seemingly characteristic of ankylosing spondylitis blood was a TCR beta motif consisting of under ten highly homologous variants. Matched ankylosing spondylitis synovial fluid reportedly showed significant enrichment of disease-linked clones.

Scientists made TCR beta libraries using quantitative 5'-RACE with molecular barcodes. One entry per CDR3 protein results from TCRdb running MiXCR on the 5' RACE reads. The data show roughly 180,000 distinct CDR3 sequences, 9.8% seen once. The source is a female donor with ankylosing spondylitis or in good health (not recorded which). The sample taken for sequencing was blood, either unsorted or a sorted T cell fraction (not recorded which). This chain joins TRBV12-3 or TRBV12-4 and TRBJ2-7, with TRBD2 as a possible D gene (5 bases). CDR3 sequence (DNA): TGTGCCAGCAGCCCCGCCCGGAGGTCCTACGAGCAGTACTTC. Translating gives CASSPARRSYEQYF.